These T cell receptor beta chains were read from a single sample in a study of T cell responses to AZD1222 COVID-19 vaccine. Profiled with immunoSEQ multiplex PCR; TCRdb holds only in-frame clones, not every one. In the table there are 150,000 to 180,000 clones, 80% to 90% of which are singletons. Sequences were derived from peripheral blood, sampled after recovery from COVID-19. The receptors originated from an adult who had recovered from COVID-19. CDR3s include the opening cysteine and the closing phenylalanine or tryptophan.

CDR3 protein: CASSLDGNSNQPQHF
V gene: TRBV5-1
J gene: TRBJ1-5

CDR3 protein: CASSMGQVNEQFF
V gene: TRBV27
J gene: TRBJ2-1

CDR3 protein: CASSLSSGGMGEQYF
V gene: TRBV7-2
J gene: TRBJ2-7

CDR3 protein: CASSPGREFYSGNTIYF
V gene: TRBV18
J gene: TRBJ1-3

CDR3 protein: CASRRTSGGANTGELFF
V gene: TRBV5-1
J gene: TRBJ2-2

CDR3 protein: CASSPGGVETQYF
V gene: TRBV11-3
J gene: TRBJ2-5

CDR3 protein: CASSAASGNYEQYF
V gene: TRBV28
J gene: TRBJ2-7

CDR3 protein: CASSPTVAKNIQYF
V gene: TRBV18
J gene: TRBJ2-4

CDR3 protein: CASSLESGRTNEKLFF
V gene: TRBV7-2
J gene: TRBJ1-4

CDR3 protein: CASSYGYGYTF
V gene: TRBV6-6
J gene: TRBJ1-2

CDR3 protein: CASSQGGGVPNNEQFF
V gene: TRBV11-3
J gene: TRBJ2-1

CDR3 protein: CASNSLGGTGTGNTIYF
V gene: TRBV3-1/TRBV3-2
J gene: TRBJ1-3

CDR3 protein: CASSPVTGYQETQYF
V gene: TRBV7-8
J gene: TRBJ2-5

CDR3 protein: CASLLTSGALGEAFF
V gene: TRBV6-5
J gene: TRBJ1-1

CDR3 protein: CASSPRPPGLEKLFF
V gene: TRBV7-2
J gene: TRBJ1-4

CDR3 protein: CASSSGHGYEQYF
V gene: TRBV5-1
J gene: TRBJ2-7

CDR3 protein: CASSMSPYGYTF
V gene: TRBV19
J gene: TRBJ1-2

CDR3 protein: CASSLAPITEAFF
V gene: TRBV7-8
J gene: TRBJ1-1

CDR3 protein: CASSVTGTNNEQFF
V gene: TRBV9
J gene: TRBJ2-1

CDR3 protein: CASSINTGPEAFF
V gene: TRBV18
J gene: TRBJ1-1

CDR3 protein: CASSPRGGQDQPQHF
V gene: TRBV6-2/TRBV6-3
J gene: TRBJ1-5

CDR3 protein: CASSFSGYTGELFF
V gene: TRBV5-4
J gene: TRBJ2-2

CDR3 protein: CASSRPGTTEAFF
V gene: TRBV28
J gene: TRBJ1-1

CDR3 protein: CASSEEGRNYGYTF
V gene: TRBV2
J gene: TRBJ1-2

CDR3 protein: CASSPGTGNTEAFF
V gene: TRBV18
J gene: TRBJ1-1

CDR3 protein: CASRPSSGGNSYEQYF
V gene: TRBV4-2
J gene: TRBJ2-7

CDR3 protein: CSVGAGVDEQYF
V gene: TRBV29-1
J gene: TRBJ2-7

CDR3 protein: CASSIERPGENTEAFF
V gene: TRBV19
J gene: TRBJ1-1

CDR3 protein: CSVDGGAPNEKLFF
V gene: TRBV29-1
J gene: TRBJ1-4

CDR3 protein: CASSYDRGLAFF
V gene: TRBV5-8
J gene: TRBJ1-1

CDR3 protein: CASSVALGDRADEQYF
V gene: TRBV9
J gene: TRBJ2-7

CDR3 protein: CASTRRAREYNQPQHF
V gene: TRBV2
J gene: TRBJ1-5

CDR3 protein: CATSRDKAGGPEAFF
V gene: TRBV15
J gene: TRBJ1-1

CDR3 protein: CASSYPTGGGNQPQHF
V gene: TRBV6-2/TRBV6-3
J gene: TRBJ1-5

CDR3 protein: CASSLPGTGRYEQYF
V gene: TRBV19
J gene: TRBJ2-7

CDR3 protein: CASSLDSGLAGNEQYF
V gene: TRBV7-9
J gene: TRBJ2-7

CDR3 protein: CASSQGRYGYTF
V gene: TRBV7-9
J gene: TRBJ1-2

CDR3 protein: CASSQADRGQVVVGSGNTEAFF
V gene: TRBV4-2
J gene: TRBJ1-1

CDR3 protein: CASSLVGRGDYNEQFF
V gene: TRBV7-2
J gene: TRBJ2-1

CDR3 protein: CASSQAYGQGGVGQYF
V gene: TRBV4-1
J gene: TRBJ2-7

CDR3 protein: CASSLRGPGEQFF
V gene: TRBV28
J gene: TRBJ2-1

CDR3 protein: CASSLGSGNYGYTF
V gene: TRBV7-9
J gene: TRBJ1-2

CDR3 protein: CASSLAGDTNQPQHF
V gene: TRBV7-2
J gene: TRBJ1-5

CDR3 protein: CASNGQGTQPQHF
V gene: TRBV2
J gene: TRBJ1-5

CDR3 protein: CASRLQGTNEKLFF
V gene: TRBV7-9
J gene: TRBJ1-4